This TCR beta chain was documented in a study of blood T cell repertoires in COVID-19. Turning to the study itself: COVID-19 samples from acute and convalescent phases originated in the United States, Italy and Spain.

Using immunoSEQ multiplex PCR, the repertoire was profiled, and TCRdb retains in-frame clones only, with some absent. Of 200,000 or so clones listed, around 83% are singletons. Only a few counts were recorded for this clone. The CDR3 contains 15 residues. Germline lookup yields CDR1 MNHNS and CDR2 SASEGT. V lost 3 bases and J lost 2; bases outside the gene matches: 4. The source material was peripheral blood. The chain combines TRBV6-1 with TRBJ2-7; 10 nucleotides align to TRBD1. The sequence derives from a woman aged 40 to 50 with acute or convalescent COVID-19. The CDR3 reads CASSEETGGAYEQYF. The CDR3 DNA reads TGTGCCAGCAGTGAGGAGACAGGGGGCGCCTACGAGCAGTACTTC.